The clone carrying this TCR beta chain was seen ten or more times. This specimen comes from a study of T-cell reconstitution after alpha-beta-depleted transplantation in children. As it was prepared, the TCRbeta library received unique molecular identifiers. Each CDR3 protein is one row after TCRdb ran MiXCR on the PCR reads. The sample holds some 200,000 distinct CDR3 sequences, about 8.4% seen once. The sequenced sample was PBMCs, mostly from graft donor cells, obtained 360 days after TCRalphabeta/CD19-depleted stem cell transplant. The TCR comes from a male patient aged 2-9 years who had a stem cell transplant for acute myeloid leukemia, so the T cells may come from the graft donor.

The CDR3, as DNA: TGCAGCGGCGATTCTAGCGCCTCTAGCACAGATACGCAGTATTTT. It specifies CSGDSSASSTDTQYF. The genes are TRBV29-1 and TRBJ2-3, with D tentatively TRBD2 (6 bases). From germline, CDR1 is SQVTM and CDR2 ANQGSEA. The V end lost 7 bases, the J end lost 0 bases, and 17 bases lay between the germline ends. The CDR3 is 15 amino acids.